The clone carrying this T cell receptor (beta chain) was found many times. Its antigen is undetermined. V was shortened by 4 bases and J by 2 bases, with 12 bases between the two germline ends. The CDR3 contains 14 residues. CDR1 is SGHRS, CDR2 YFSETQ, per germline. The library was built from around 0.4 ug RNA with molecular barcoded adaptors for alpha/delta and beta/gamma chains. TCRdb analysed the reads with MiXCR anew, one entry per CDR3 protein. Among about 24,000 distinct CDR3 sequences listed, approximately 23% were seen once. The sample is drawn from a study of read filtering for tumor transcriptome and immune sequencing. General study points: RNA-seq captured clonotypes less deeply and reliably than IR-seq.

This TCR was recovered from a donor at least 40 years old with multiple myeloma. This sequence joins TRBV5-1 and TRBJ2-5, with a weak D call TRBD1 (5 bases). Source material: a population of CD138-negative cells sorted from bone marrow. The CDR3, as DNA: TGCGCCAGCAGCCCCCTACAGGAGCAAGAGACCCAGTACTTC. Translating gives CASSPLQEQETQYF.